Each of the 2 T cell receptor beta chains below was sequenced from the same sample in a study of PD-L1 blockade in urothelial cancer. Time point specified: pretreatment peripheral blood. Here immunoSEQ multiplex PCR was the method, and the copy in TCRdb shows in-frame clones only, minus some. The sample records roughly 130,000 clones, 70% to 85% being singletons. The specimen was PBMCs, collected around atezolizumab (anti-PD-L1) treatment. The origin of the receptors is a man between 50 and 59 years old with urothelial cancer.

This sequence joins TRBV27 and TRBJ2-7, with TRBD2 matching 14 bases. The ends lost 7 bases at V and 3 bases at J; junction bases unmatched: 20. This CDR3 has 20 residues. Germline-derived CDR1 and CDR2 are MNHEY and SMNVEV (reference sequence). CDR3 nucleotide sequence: TGTGCCAGCAAACCTACCTATCCGGGACTAGCGGGAGACCTATACTACGAGCAGTACTTC. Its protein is CASKPTYPGLAGDLYYEQYF.

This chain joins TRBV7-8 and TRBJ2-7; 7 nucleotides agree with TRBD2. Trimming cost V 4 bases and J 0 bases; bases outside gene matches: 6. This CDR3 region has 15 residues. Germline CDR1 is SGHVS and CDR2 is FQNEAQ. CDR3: CASSWGGTASYEQYF. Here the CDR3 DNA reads TGTGCCAGCAGCTGGGGGGGGACGGCCTCCTACGAGCAGTACTTC.